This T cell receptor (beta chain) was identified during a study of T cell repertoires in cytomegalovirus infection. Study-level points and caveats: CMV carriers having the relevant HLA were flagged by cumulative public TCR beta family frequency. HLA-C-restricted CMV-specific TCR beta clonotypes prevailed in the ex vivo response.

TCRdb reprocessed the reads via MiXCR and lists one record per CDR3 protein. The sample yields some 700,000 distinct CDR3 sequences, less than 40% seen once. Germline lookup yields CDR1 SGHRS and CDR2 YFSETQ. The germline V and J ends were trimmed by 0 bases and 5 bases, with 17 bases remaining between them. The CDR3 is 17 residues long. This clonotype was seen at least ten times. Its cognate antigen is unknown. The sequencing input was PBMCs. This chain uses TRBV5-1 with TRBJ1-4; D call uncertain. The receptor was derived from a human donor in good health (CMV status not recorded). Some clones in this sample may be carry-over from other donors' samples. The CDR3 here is CASSLDPLAGRNEKLFF. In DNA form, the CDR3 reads TGCGCCAGCAGCTTGGACCCCTTGGCAGGCCGAAATGAAAAACTGTTTTTT. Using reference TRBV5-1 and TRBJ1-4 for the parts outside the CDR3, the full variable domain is KAGVTQTPRYLIKTRGQQVTLSCSPISGHRSVSWYQQTPGQGLQFLFEYFSETQRNKGNFPGRFSGRQFSNSRSEMNVSTLELGDSALYLCASSLDPLAGRNEKLFFGSGTQLSVL.